The 12 T cell receptor beta chains reported below all come from one sample, sequenced in a study of beta chain features in type 1 diabetes (dated by TCRdb to the late 2010s). Library preparation employed the immunoSEQ multiplex PCR assay. The entire isolated RNA was reverse transcribed using the High Capacity cDNA Reverse Transcription Kit, and thus expressed TCRB transcripts were sequenced. Sourced from immuneACCESS, this table was stored by TCRdb with only in-frame sequences that have V and J called. A share of the clones is absent; for the studies checked, an unresolved V gene accounts for under half, and the remainder has no known explanation. The sample records about 110,000 clones, 40% of which are singletons. 0.065% of the sample lies in the top ten. Sequencing input: stem cell memory CD4+ T cells from blood. The cell subset or site label, read with the paper, signifies: stem cell-like memory CD4+ T cells. These receptors all come from a woman aged 18 to 35 in good health.

This chain links TRBV11-2 with TRBJ2-3, with 11 bases that match TRBD2. Losses at the gene ends were 1 base for V and 1 base for J; bases not matched to a gene: 1. The CDR3 totals 16 residues. The germline V gene encodes CDR1 SGHAT and CDR2 FQNNGV. Here the CDR3 reads CASSLGGLAGTDTQYF. Here the CDR3 DNA reads TGTGCCAGCAGCTTAGGGGGACTAGCGGGCACAGATACGCAGTATTTT. Filled out from reference TRBV11-2 and TRBJ2-3, the complete variable domain reads EAGVAQSPRYKIIEKRQSVAFWCNPISGHATLYWYQQILGQGPKLLIQFQNNGVVDDSQLPKDRFSAERLKGVDSTLKIQPAKLEDSAVYLCASSLGGLAGTDTQYFGPGTRLTVL.

This clone has more than one count but fewer than ten. J is TRBJ2-3 and V is TRBV5-1; 13 nucleotides line up with TRBD2. Germline CDR1 is SGHRS and CDR2 is YFSETQ. J was trimmed by 4 bases and V by 4 bases; bases with no gene match: 6. The CDR3 consists of 16 residues. CDR3 in amino acids: CASSLRTSGSADTQYF. For the CDR3, the DNA is TGCGCCAGCAGCCTTAGGACTAGCGGGAGTGCAGATACGCAGTATTTT.

The chain couples TRBV5-1 to TRBJ2-1, with TRBD2 identical over 12 bases. CDR1 SGHRS and CDR2 YFSETQ come from the germline V gene. The V and J ends lost 0 bases and 8 bases, in that order; junction bases with no gene match: 6. The CDR3 has 16 residues. The chain's CDR3 is CASSLALAGGGHEQFF. In DNA, the CDR3 is TGCGCCAGCAGCTTGGCACTAGCGGGAGGAGGGCATGAGCAGTTCTTC.

This clone was counted only a few times. At one end the junction does not follow the germline gene, possibly because of a read error. This chain connects TRBV5-1 to TRBJ2-3, with a possible D match to TRBD1 (5 bases). The CDR3 length is 16 residues. Germline loops: CDR1 SGHRS, CDR2 YFSETQ. CDR3 residues: CASTLTVSYSTDTQYF. CDR3 sequence (DNA): TGCGCCAGCACCTTGACAGTTTCCTACAGCACAGATACGCAGTATTTT.

V and J are TRBV5-1 and TRBJ2-1, with D uncertain. This CDR3 spans 12 amino acids. Germline assignment: CDR1 SGHRS and CDR2 YFSETQ. V was shortened by 4 bases and J by 7 bases, with 9 bases between the two germline ends. The CDR3 region has the DNA TGCGCCAGCAGCCCCCAACTGAATGAGCAGTTCTTC. It codes for CASSPQLNEQFF.

The chain carries TRBV6-5 and TRBJ1-1, with D maybe TRBD1 (5 bases). Trimming shortened V by 4 bases and J by 7 bases, and 7 bases separated the two germline ends. This CDR3 spans 11 amino acids. CDR1 is MNHEY, CDR2 SVGAGI, per germline. The CDR3 here is CASSLDSEAFF. The CDR3 DNA reads TGTGCCAGCAGTTTAGACAGTGAAGCTTTCTTT.

This chain links TRBV2 with TRBJ2-3, with 10 positions matching TRBD2. From germline, CDR1 is SNHLY and CDR2 FYNNEI. The CDR3 length is 14 residues. V was clipped by 10 bases and J by 5 bases; unmatched bases: 9. The CDR3 spells CANSLAGARDTQYF. In nucleotides, the CDR3 is TGTGCCAACTCGCTAGCGGGAGCGAGAGATACGCAGTATTTT.

Only a few counts were recorded for this clone. The chain carries TRBV27 and TRBJ2-3; D uncertain. CDR1 is MNHEY and CDR2 is SMNVEV in the germline V gene (reference sequence). This CDR3 has 14 amino acids. V was pared by 2 bases and J by 2 bases, with 8 bases between. CDR3 protein: CASSLGQSTDTQYF. Written as DNA, the CDR3 is TGTGCCAGCAGTTTAGGGCAGTCCACAGATACGCAGTATTTT.

This clone has a handful of counts. The genes are TRBV27 and TRBJ2-5; TRBD2 aligns across 12 bases. The V and J ends lost 4 bases and 4 bases, in that order; junction bases with no gene match: 4. This CDR3 is 15 amino acids long. Germline V gene data show CDR1 as MNHEY and CDR2 as SMNVEV (reference sequence). The CDR3 nucleotides are TGTGCCAGCAGTTACGGACTAGCGGGAACAGAGACCCAGTACTTC. Translated: CASSYGLAGTETQYF.

This chain links TRBV14 with TRBJ2-1, with TRBD1 as a possible D gene (6 bases). The V and J ends lost 1 base and 7 bases respectively, with 20 bases between them. Germline-derived CDR1 and CDR2 are SGHDN and FVKESK. The CDR3 runs 17 residues. CDR3: CASSQVGGGVGRNEQFF. CDR3 nucleotide sequence: TGTGCCAGCAGCCAAGTCGGTGGGGGCGTGGGAAGGAATGAGCAGTTCTTC.

This clone was detected a few times. The rearrangement links TRBV18 to TRBJ2-1; D possibly corresponds to TRBD1 (5 bases). The CDR3 has 13 amino acids. The germline gives CDR1 KGHSH, CDR2 LQKENI. Trimming left V 8 bases short and J 2 bases short, with 10 bases between. The CDR3 nucleotides are TGTGCCAGCCACCGACAGACCTACAATGAGCAGTTCTTC. This encodes CASHRQTYNEQFF.

This clone was picked up a small number of times. The chain joins TRBV30 to TRBJ2-1, with 11 nucleotides matching TRBD2. CDR1 and CDR2 (germline): GTSNPN, SVGIG (reference sequence). J lost 4 bases, V lost 7 bases, and 6 bases had no gene match. CDR3 size: 14 residues. The CDR3 spells CAYKGLADYNEQFF. The CDR3 DNA reads as TGTGCCTACAAGGGACTAGCGGATTACAATGAGCAGTTCTTC.